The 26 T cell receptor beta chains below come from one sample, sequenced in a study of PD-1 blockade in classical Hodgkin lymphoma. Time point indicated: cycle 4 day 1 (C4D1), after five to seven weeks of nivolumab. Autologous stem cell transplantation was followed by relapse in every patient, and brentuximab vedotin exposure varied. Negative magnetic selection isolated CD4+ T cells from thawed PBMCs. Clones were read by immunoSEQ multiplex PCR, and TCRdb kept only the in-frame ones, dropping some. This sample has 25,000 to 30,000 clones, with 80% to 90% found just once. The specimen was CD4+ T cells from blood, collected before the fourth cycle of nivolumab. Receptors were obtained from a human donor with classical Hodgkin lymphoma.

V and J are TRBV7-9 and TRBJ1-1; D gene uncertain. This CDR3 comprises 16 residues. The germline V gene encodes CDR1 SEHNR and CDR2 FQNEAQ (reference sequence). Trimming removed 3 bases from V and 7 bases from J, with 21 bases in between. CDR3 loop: CASSFGTLTRGGEAFF. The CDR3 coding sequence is TGTGCCAGCAGCTTCGGAACTCTTACTCGGGGAGGTGAAGCTTTCTTT.

The CDR3 here is CASSLRGLDRADTQYF. In nucleotides, the CDR3 is TGTGCCAGCAGCTTACGAGGGCTTGATAGAGCAGATACGCAGTATTTT. The rearrangement uses TRBV5-5 and TRBJ2-3, with D possibly matching TRBD2 (5 bases). V shed 2 bases and J shed 4 bases, with 17 bases lying between them. Germline CDR1 and CDR2: SGHKS and YYEKEE (reference sequence). The CDR3 covers 16 residues.

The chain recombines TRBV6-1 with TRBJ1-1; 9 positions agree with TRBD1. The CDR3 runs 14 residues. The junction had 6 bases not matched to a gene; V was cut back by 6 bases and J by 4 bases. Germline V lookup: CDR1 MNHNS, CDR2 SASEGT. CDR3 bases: TGTGCCAGCAGGGACTGGACAGGGGTCACTGAAGCTTTCTTT. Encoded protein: CASRDWTGVTEAFF.

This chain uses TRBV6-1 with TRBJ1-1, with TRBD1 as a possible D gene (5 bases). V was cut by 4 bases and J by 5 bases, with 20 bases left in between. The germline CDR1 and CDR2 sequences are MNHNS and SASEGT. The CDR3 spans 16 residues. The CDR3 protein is CASSGTPQGPRTEAFF. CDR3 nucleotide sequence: TGTGCCAGCAGTGGCACACCTCAGGGTCCCAGGACTGAAGCTTTCTTT.

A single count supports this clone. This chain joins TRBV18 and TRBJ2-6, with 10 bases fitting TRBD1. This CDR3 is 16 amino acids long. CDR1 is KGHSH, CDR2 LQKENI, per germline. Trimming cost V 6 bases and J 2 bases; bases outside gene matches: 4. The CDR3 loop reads CASSGGTGAGANVLTF. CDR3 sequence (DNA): TGTGCCAGCTCTGGAGGGACAGGGGCTGGGGCCAACGTCCTGACTTTC.

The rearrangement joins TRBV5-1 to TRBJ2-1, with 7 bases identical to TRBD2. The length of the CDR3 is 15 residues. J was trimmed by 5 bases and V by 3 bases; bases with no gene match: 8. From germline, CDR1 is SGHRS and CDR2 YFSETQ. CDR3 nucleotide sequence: TGCGCCAGCAGCTGGGGACCCCGGGAGGACAATGAGCAGTTCTTC. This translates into CASSWGPREDNEQFF.

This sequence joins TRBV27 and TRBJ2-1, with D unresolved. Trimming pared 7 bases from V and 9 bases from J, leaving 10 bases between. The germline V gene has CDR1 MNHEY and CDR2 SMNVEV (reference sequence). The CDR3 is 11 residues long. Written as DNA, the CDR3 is TGTGCCAGCATCACGGTTGGTGAGCAGTTCTTC. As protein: CASITVGEQFF.

The CDR3 coding sequence is TGTGCCAGCAGCTTAGGTAGGCGGGGGGATTTCAATGAGCAGTTCTTC. The encoded protein is CASSLGRRGDFNEQFF. This chain connects TRBV7-8 to TRBJ2-1; 8 bases are shared with TRBD2. With 1 base clipped from V and 6 bases from J, the junction kept 8 bases outside the gene matches. The CDR3 is made up of 16 amino acids. Germline V gene sequence: CDR1 SGHVS, CDR2 FQNEAQ.

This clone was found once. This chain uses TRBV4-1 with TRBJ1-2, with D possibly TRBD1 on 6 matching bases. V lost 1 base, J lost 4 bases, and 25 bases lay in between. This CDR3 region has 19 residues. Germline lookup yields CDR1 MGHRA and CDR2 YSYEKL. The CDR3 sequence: CASSQATRTVLVVGYGYTF. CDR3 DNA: TGCGCCAGCAGCCAAGCCACACGGACAGTGTTGGTTGTAGGCTATGGCTACACCTTC.

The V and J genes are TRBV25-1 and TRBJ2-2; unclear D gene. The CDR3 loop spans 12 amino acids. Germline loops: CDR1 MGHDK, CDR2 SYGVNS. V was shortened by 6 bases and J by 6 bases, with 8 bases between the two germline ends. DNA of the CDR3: TGTGCCAGCAGATCTACGGCCGGGGAGCTGTTTTTT. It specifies CASRSTAGELFF.

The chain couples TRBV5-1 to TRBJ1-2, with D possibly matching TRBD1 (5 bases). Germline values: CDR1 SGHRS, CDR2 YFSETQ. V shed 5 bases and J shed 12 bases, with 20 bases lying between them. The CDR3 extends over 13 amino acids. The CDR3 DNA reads TGCGCCAGCAGGACCGGAGAGGGGCGGACTGACACCTTC. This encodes CASRTGEGRTDTF.

Here the CDR3 DNA reads TGTGCCAGCAGCTTATTTAGCCAACTTAGACCCCTCCACTTT. This sequence encodes CASSLFSQLRPLHF. The chain recombines TRBV11-3 with TRBJ1-6; D remains unclear. With 2 bases removed from V and 12 bases from J, the gap between germline ends came to 14 bases. The CDR3 extends over 14 amino acids. CDR1 is SGHNT and CDR2 is YENEEA in the germline V gene.

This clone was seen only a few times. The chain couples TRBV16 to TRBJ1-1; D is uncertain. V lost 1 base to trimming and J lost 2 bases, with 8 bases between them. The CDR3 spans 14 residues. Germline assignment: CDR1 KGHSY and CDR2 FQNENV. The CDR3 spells CASSQYRVNTEAFF. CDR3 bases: TGTGCCAGCAGCCAATATCGGGTTAACACTGAAGCTTTCTTT.

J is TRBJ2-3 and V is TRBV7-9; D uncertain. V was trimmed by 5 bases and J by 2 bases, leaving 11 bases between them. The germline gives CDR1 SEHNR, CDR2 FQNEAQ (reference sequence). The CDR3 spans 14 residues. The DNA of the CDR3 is TGTGCCAGCAGCATAGACCCCCTCACAGATACGCAGTATTTT. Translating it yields CASSIDPLTDTQYF.

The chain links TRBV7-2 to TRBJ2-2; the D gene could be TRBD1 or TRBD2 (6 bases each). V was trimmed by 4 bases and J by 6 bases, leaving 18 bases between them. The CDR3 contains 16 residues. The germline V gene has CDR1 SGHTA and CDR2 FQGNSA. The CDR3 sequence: CASSSGSGALPGELFF. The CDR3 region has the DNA TGTGCCAGCAGCTCAGGCTCGGGGGCGCTGCCCGGGGAGCTGTTTTTT.

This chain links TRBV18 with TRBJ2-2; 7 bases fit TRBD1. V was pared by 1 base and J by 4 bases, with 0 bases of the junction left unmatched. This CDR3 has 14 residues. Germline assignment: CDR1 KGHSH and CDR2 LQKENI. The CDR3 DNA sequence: TGTGCCAGCTCACCACGACAGGGCACCGGGGAGCTGTTTTTT. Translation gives CASSPRQGTGELFF.

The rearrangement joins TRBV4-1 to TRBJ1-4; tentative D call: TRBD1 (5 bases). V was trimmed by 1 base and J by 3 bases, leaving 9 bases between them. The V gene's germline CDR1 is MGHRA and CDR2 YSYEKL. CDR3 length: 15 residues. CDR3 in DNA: TGCGCCAGCAGCCAAGTGGACAACTCTAATGAAAAACTGTTTTTT. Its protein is CASSQVDNSNEKLFF.

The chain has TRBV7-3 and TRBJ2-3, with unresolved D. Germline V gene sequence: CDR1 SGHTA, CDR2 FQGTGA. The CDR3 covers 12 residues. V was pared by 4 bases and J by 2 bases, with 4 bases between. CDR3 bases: TGTGCCAGCAGCTACGACACAGATACGCAGTATTTT. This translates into CASSYDTDTQYF.

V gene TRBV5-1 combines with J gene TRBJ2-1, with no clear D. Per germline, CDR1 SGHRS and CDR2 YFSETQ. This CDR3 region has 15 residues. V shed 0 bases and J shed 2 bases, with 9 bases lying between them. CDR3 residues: CASSLGGSTYNEQFF. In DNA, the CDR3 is TGCGCCAGCAGCTTGGGGGGTAGCACCTACAATGAGCAGTTCTTC.

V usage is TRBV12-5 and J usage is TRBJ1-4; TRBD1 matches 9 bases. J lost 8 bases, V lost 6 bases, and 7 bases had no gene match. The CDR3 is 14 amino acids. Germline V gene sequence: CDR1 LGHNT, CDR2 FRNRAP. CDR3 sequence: CASGSGTGSEKLFF. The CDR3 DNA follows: TGTGCTAGTGGCTCCGGGACAGGGAGCGAAAAACTGTTTTTT.

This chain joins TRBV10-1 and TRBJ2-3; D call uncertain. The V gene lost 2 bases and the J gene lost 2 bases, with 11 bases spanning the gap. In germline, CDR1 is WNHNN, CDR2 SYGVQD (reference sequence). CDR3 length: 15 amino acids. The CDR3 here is CASSEDRPNTDTQYF. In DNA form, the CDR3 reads TGCGCCAGCAGTGAGGACCGCCCCAACACAGATACGCAGTATTTT.

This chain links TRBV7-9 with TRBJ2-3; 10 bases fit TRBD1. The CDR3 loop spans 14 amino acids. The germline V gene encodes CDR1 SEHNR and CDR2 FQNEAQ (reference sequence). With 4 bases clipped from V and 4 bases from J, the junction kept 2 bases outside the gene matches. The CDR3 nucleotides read TGTGCCAGCAGCTGGGACAGGGGCGCAGATACGCAGTATTTT. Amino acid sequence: CASSWDRGADTQYF.

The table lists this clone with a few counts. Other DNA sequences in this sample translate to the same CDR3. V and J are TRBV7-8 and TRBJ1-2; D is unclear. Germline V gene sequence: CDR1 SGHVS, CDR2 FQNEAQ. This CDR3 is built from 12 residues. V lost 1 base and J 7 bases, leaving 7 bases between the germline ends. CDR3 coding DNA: TGTGCCAGCAGCTTAGATCGGGGTGGCTACACCTTC. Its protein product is CASSLDRGGYTF.

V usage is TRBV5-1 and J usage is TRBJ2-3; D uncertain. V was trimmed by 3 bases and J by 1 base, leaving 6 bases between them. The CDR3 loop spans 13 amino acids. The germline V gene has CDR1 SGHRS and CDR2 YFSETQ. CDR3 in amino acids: CASSSQGTDTQYF. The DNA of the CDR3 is TGCGCCAGCAGCTCCCAGGGCACAGATACGCAGTATTTT.

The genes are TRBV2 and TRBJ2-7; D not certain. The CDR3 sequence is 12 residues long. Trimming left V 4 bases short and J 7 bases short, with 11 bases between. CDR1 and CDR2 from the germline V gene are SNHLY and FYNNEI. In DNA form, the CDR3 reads TGTGCCAGCAGTGGTTGGACGGAAGAGCAGTACTTC. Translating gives CASSGWTEEQYF. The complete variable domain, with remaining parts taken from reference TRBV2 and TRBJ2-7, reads EPEVTQTPSHQVTQMGQEVILRCVPISNHLYFYWYRQILGQKVEFLVSFYNNEISEKSEIFDDQFSVERPDGSNFTLKIRSTKLEDSAMYFCASSGWTEEQYFGPGTRLTVT.

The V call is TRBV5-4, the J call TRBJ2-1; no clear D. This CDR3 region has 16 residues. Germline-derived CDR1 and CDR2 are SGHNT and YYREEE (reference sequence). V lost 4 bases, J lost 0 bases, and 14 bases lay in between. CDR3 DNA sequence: TGTGCCAGCAGCACCAGACCACCCAGCTCCTACAATGAGCAGTTCTTC. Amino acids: CASSTRPPSSYNEQFF.